This T cell receptor (beta chain) came from a study of Ad26.COV2.S vaccination and SARS-CoV-2 variants. TCRdb's table, derived via immunoSEQ multiplex PCR, lists solely in-frame clones and lacks some. Counted here are 410,000 or so clones, over 80% occurring once; the ten biggest clones make up less than 2%. The sample's treatment: around 19 received Ad26.COV2.S at low or high dose, single or two shots; about 5 received placebo; per-sample allocation not given. On day 63 after the first injection, vaccine and placebo recipients gave samples. Germline CDR1 and CDR2: GTSNPN and SVGIG (reference sequence). V lost 0 bases to trimming and J lost 6 bases, with 12 bases between them. CDR3 size: 13 residues. Regarding the study as a whole: CD8+ and CD4+ T cells specific for spike reportedly responded with substantial breadth after vaccination.

Concerning this clone itself: Its antigen is not known.

The V call is TRBV30, the J call TRBJ2-7; D perhaps matches TRBD2 (5 bases). Sequences were derived from peripheral blood, sampled in a trial of Ad26.COV2.S vaccine versus placebo. This TCR was recovered from a person aged 18-60 years who received the Ad26.COV2.S COVID-19 vaccine or a placebo. The CDR3 DNA is TGTGCCTGGAGTGTACTGGCTCGGGGCGAGCAGTACTTC. Amino acid sequence: CAWSVLARGEQYF.